Each of the 32 T cell receptor beta chains below was sequenced from the same sample in a study of T cell repertoires in ileal Crohn's disease (dated by TCRdb to between 2017 and 2020). Preparation of the library involved the immunoSEQ multiplex PCR assay. The source is immuneACCESS, and TCRdb retained only in-frame sequences with V and J called. Part of the clones is not carried over; for the studies checked, unresolved V genes explain less than half of this, and the remainder is unexplained. A total of around 7,800 clones appear in this sample, over 60% of them only once. Of the sample, approximately 8.8% falls within the top ten clones. The time point label on this specimen signifies: neoterminal ileum biopsy at postoperative endoscopy, about 6 months after surgery. Material: ileal tissue. These receptor sequences come from an adult with Crohn's disease.

V gene TRBV30 combines with J gene TRBJ2-7, with D possibly matching TRBD1 (5 bases). Germline CDR1 is GTSNPN and CDR2 is SVGIG (reference sequence). V lost 0 bases to trimming and J lost 4 bases, with 10 bases between them. This CDR3 contains 13 residues. The CDR3 DNA follows: TGTGCCTGGAGTGTAGGACACCAATACGAGCAGTACTTC. Its translation is CAWSVGHQYEQYF.

Concerning this clone itself: The junction and the germline gene differ at one end; a read error may be behind it. The chain links TRBV6-5 to TRBJ2-5, with TRBD2 matching 8 bases. Per the germline V gene, CDR1 is MNHEY and CDR2 is SVGAGI. CDR3 length: 16 amino acids. The CDR3 spells CAGSYRAGGLQETQYF. The DNA of the CDR3 is TGTGCCGGCAGTTACCGGGCGGGGGGTCTACAAGAGACCCAGTACTTC.

The chain links TRBV28 to TRBJ2-7; D unresolved. The CDR3 has 13 residues. In germline, CDR1 is MDHEN, CDR2 SYDVKM. V lost 4 bases and J lost 3, with 10 bases in between. CDR3 loop: CASSSPLRYEQYF. For the CDR3, the DNA is TGTGCCAGCAGTTCCCCACTGCGCTACGAGCAGTACTTC.

The rearrangement joins TRBV19 to TRBJ2-2; a possible D gene is TRBD2 (5 bases). Per the germline V gene, CDR1 is LNHDA and CDR2 is SQIVND (reference sequence). V was pared by 8 bases and J by 10 bases, with 8 bases between. This CDR3 is built from 10 residues. The CDR3 region is CASYGLELFF. CDR3 sequence (DNA): TGTGCCAGTTACGGACTGGAGCTGTTTTTT.

The J gene is TRBJ2-3, the V gene TRBV5-4; 7 positions match TRBD2. V was pared by 0 bases and J by 5 bases, with 6 bases of the junction left unmatched. From germline, CDR1 is SGHNT and CDR2 YYREEE (reference sequence). CDR3 length equals 15 residues. CDR3 nucleotides: TGTGCCAGCAGCTTGGCTGGGGTAGCGGGAGATACGCAGTATTTT. Amino acid sequence: CASSLAGVAGDTQYF. Full variable domain (remainder filled in from reference TRBV5-4 and TRBJ2-3): ETGVTQSPTHLIKTRGQQVTLRCSSQSGHNTVSWYQQALGQGPQFIFQYYREEENGRGNFPPRFSGLQFPNYSSELNVNALELDDSALYLCASSLAGVAGDTQYFGPGTRLTVL.

The rearrangement uses TRBV29-1 and TRBJ2-7; possible D gene TRBD2, 5 bases. Trimming cost V 4 bases and J 2 bases, with 15 bases left between them. Germline V gives CDR1 SQVTM, CDR2 ANQGSEA. CDR3 size: 14 residues. The CDR3 bases are TGCAGCGTTGTTTTTGCCGGGAACCCCTACGAGCAGTACTTC. Translating it yields CSVVFAGNPYEQYF.

This clone is medium-sized (0.01 to 0.1%) by share. The chain recombines TRBV18 with TRBJ2-7, with D possibly matching TRBD1 (5 bases). This CDR3 comprises 14 residues. In germline, CDR1 is KGHSH, CDR2 LQKENI. V dropped 2 bases and J dropped 3 bases, with 11 bases sitting between them. CDR3 protein: CASSPGQGIYEQYF. In DNA, the CDR3 is TGTGCCAGCTCACCAGGGCAGGGTATCTACGAGCAGTACTTC.

This clone appeared a few times. This chain connects TRBV9 to TRBJ2-1; 7 bases match TRBD2. CDR3 size: 15 residues. Per germline, CDR1 SGDLS and CDR2 YYNGEE. Losses at the gene ends were 3 bases for V and 4 bases for J; bases not matched to a gene: 7. For the CDR3, the DNA is TGTGCCAGCAGCGCTGGGGTCGGGGGGTACAATGAGCAGTTCTTC. Amino acid sequence: CASSAGVGGYNEQFF.

This chain links TRBV5-1 with TRBJ2-1; 7 bases align to TRBD1. The V segment lost 4 bases and the J segment 4 bases; nucleotides outside the gene matches: 2. CDR3 length equals 13 residues. The germline gives CDR1 SGHRS, CDR2 YFSETQ. This chain's CDR3 is CASSRDSYNEQFF. The CDR3 nucleotides read TGCGCCAGCAGCCGGGACAGTTACAATGAGCAGTTCTTC.

The rearrangement links TRBV2 to TRBJ1-5; D not certain. Germline CDR1 and CDR2: SNHLY and FYNNEI. This CDR3 region has 13 residues. The V and J ends lost 5 bases and 7 bases respectively, with 12 bases between them. CDR3 nucleotide sequence: TGTGCCAGCAGTACTACAATCGGCCAGCCCCAGCATTTT. As protein: CASSTTIGQPQHF.

CDR3 sequence (DNA): TGTGCCAGCAGCCCCGGGACTACATCCTACAATGAGCAGTTCTTC. Protein: CASSPGTTSYNEQFF. The chain is built from TRBV2 and TRBJ2-1; 7 bases are a match to TRBD2. CDR1 SNHLY and CDR2 FYNNEI come from the germline V gene. This CDR3 has 15 residues. The J segment lost 1 base and the V segment lost 6 bases, leaving 6 bases of the junction unmatched.

The chain has TRBV6-1 and TRBJ2-7; D might be TRBD2 (5 bases). V shed 5 bases and J shed 7 bases, with 21 bases lying between them. The CDR3 is 15 amino acids. Germline loops: CDR1 MNHNS, CDR2 SASEGT. The CDR3 coding sequence is TGTGCCAGCAGTATCCGGGATGCCCGTGTGGGGGAGCAGTACTTC. Encoded protein: CASSIRDARVGEQYF.

This chain uses TRBV28 with TRBJ1-2; a possible D gene is TRBD1 (5 bases). Germline loops: CDR1 MDHEN, CDR2 SYDVKM. CDR3 size: 14 residues. V gave up 4 bases and J gave up 3 bases, with 12 bases separating them. CDR3 sequence (DNA): TGTGCCAGCAGTTCCGGGACGGGGGACTATGGCTACACCTTC. This codes for CASSSGTGDYGYTF.

The chain recombines TRBV5-4 with TRBJ1-1, with a possible D match to TRBD1 (5 bases). The ends were cut back, 3 bases at V and 6 bases at J, with 12 bases in the middle. The CDR3 length is 13 residues. Looked up from germline, CDR1 is SGHNT and CDR2 is YYREEE (reference sequence). CDR3 residues: CASSSDPGAEAFF. As DNA, the CDR3 is TGTGCCAGCAGCTCCGACCCGGGGGCTGAAGCTTTCTTT.

The V call is TRBV7-9, the J call TRBJ1-5; D unclear. Germline lookup yields CDR1 SEHNR and CDR2 FQNEAQ (reference sequence). V dropped 1 base and J dropped 1 base, with 5 bases sitting between them. This CDR3 region has 14 residues. This CDR3 reads CASSLVASNQPQHF. Written as DNA, the CDR3 is TGTGCCAGCAGCTTAGTGGCCAGCAATCAGCCCCAGCATTTT.

V and J are TRBV7-9 and TRBJ2-5, with 7 bases lining up with TRBD1. The end of the DNA aligns better with TRBJ2-7, so the J call may be wrong. CDR3 size: 15 residues. Germline assignment: CDR1 SEHNR and CDR2 FQNEAQ (reference sequence). The CDR3 loop reads CASSGEQGRYDEQYF. Here the CDR3 DNA reads TGTGCCAGCAGCGGAGAACAGGGGAGATACGACGAGCAGTACTTC.

The chain couples TRBV19 to TRBJ1-6; TRBD1 is a possible D gene (6 bases). CDR1 and CDR2 from the germline V gene are LNHDA and SQIVND (reference sequence). V shed 9 bases and J shed 7 bases, with 10 bases lying between them. The CDR3 is 12 residues long. The CDR3 loop reads CASKTGNSPLHF. CDR3 DNA: TGTGCCAGCAAAACAGGGAATTCACCCCTCCACTTT.

This clone was observed a handful of times. The chain uses TRBV6-6 and TRBJ1-2, with 8 bases matching TRBD1. Germline V gene sequence: CDR1 MNHNY, CDR2 SVGAGI (reference sequence). Trimming cost V 10 bases and J 3 bases; bases outside gene matches: 4. There are 12 residues in the CDR3. CDR3 region: CAIPGQDYGYTF. The CDR3 DNA reads as TGTGCCATCCCGGGACAGGACTATGGCTACACCTTC.

This chain's CDR3 is CASGTGLNEQYF. CDR3 sequence (DNA): TGTGCCAGCGGGACAGGGCTCAACGAGCAGTACTTC. The chain combines TRBV6-5 with TRBJ2-7; 9 nucleotides match TRBD1. The CDR3 has 12 amino acids. V was clipped by 8 bases and J by 5 bases; unmatched bases: 4. The germline CDR1 and CDR2 sequences are MNHEY and SVGAGI.

This clone was observed once. The chain carries TRBV18 and TRBJ2-3; 10 nucleotides line up with TRBD2. Germline CDR1 reads KGHSH; CDR2 reads LQKENI. Unmatched junction bases numbered 7, after V lost 1 base and J lost 3 bases. The CDR3 is made up of 17 amino acids. The CDR3 DNA reads TGTGCCAGCTCACCACTAGCGGGGGGTCCGGATACAGATACGCAGTATTTT. Encoded protein: CASSPLAGGPDTDTQYF.

This chain connects TRBV27 to TRBJ1-4; D might be TRBD1 (6 bases). The germline V gene encodes CDR1 MNHEY and CDR2 SMNVEV (reference sequence). The length of the CDR3 is 14 residues. V gave up 6 bases and J gave up 3 bases, with 11 bases separating them. In nucleotides, the CDR3 is TGTGCCAGCAGGAACAGGGCGGCTAATGAAAAACTGTTTTTT. Its translation is CASRNRAANEKLFF. The complete variable domain, with remaining parts taken from reference TRBV27 and TRBJ1-4, reads EAQVTQNPRYLITVTGKKLTVTCSQNMNHEYMSWYRQDPGLGLRQIYYSMNVEVTDKGDVPEGYKVSRKEKRNFPLILESPSPNQTSLYFCASRNRAANEKLFFGSGTQLSVL.

This clone was recorded a few times. The chain uses TRBV7-2 and TRBJ2-6; 10 bases agree with TRBD2. The CDR3 runs to 18 residues. Trimming removed 6 bases from V and 0 bases from J; junction bases left unmatched: 8. CDR1 and CDR2 from the germline V gene are SGHTA and FQGNSA. The DNA for the CDR3 is TGTGCCAGCAGACTAGCGGGGACAGGCTCCTCTGGGGCCAACGTCCTGACTTTC. It specifies CASRLAGTGSSGANVLTF.

V and J are TRBV4-3 and TRBJ2-3; 11 bases are shared with TRBD1. The germline V gene has CDR1 LGHNA and CDR2 YSLEER. The V segment lost 1 base and the J segment 3 bases; nucleotides outside the gene matches: 0. This CDR3 is 15 amino acids long. The CDR3 coding sequence is TGCGCCAGCAGCCAAGGGGACAGGGGGACAGATACGCAGTATTTT. Translation: CASSQGDRGTDTQYF.

This rearrangement joins TRBV6-6 to TRBJ2-6; perhaps TRBD2 as D (5 bases). V shed 10 bases and J shed 0 bases, with 7 bases lying between them. CDR1 is MNHNY and CDR2 is SVGAGI in the germline V gene (reference sequence). The CDR3 has 13 residues. CDR3 DNA: TGTGCCACCGAGGGCTCTGGGGCCAACGTCCTGACTTTC. This codes for CATEGSGANVLTF.

The chain uses TRBV7-2 and TRBJ1-5, with D unresolved. The germline gives CDR1 SGHTA, CDR2 FQGNSA. The CDR3 totals 13 residues. V lost 2 bases to trimming and J lost 4 bases, with 6 bases between them. CDR3 in DNA: TGTGCCAGCAGCTTACAACAGAATCAGCCCCAGCATTTT. It yields the protein CASSLQQNQPQHF.

The V call is TRBV18, the J call TRBJ2-1, with TRBD1 matching over 7 bases. The germline CDR1 and CDR2 sequences are KGHSH and LQKENI. The CDR3 covers 15 residues. The V gene end was trimmed by 2 bases and the J gene end by 0 bases; junction bases not matched to a gene: 1. The CDR3, as DNA: TGTGCCAGCTCACCAGGGACAGTCTCCTACAATGAGCAGTTCTTC. Its translation: CASSPGTVSYNEQFF.

This clone turned up a few times. J is TRBJ1-5 and V is TRBV9; D uncertain. This CDR3 spans 14 amino acids. V dropped 4 bases and J dropped 3 bases, with 11 bases sitting between them. Germline V lookup: CDR1 SGDLS, CDR2 YYNGEE. The CDR3 protein is CASSPSGLNQPQHF. The CDR3 DNA sequence: TGTGCCAGCAGCCCTTCAGGTCTCAATCAGCCCCAGCATTTT.

The table lists this clone with a few counts. V usage is TRBV5-1 and J usage is TRBJ2-7, with 14 bases that match TRBD2. J was trimmed by 6 bases and V by 4 bases; bases with no gene match: 12. From germline, CDR1 is SGHRS and CDR2 YFSETQ. The CDR3 runs 17 residues. CDR3 region: CASSPGLTSGREREQYF. DNA of the CDR3: TGCGCCAGCAGCCCAGGACTGACTAGCGGGAGGGAACGCGAGCAGTACTTC.

The table lists this clone with a few counts. CDR3 amino acids: CSGQGEETQYF. DNA for the CDR3: TGCAGTGGACAGGGGGAAGAGACCCAGTACTTC. The chain joins TRBV20-1 to TRBJ2-5; 9 nucleotides line up with TRBD1. This CDR3 comprises 11 residues. Germline-derived CDR1 and CDR2 are DFQATT and SNEGSKA (reference sequence). J gave up 3 bases and V 7 bases, and 0 bases lay outside the gene matches.

V usage is TRBV20-1 and J usage is TRBJ2-1; D remains unclear. The CDR3 has 11 amino acids. Looked up from germline, CDR1 is DFQATT and CDR2 is SNEGSKA (reference sequence). The ends were cut back, 5 bases at V and 7 bases at J, with 9 bases in the middle. The CDR3 loop is CSAGPRNEQFF. The CDR3 DNA is TGCAGTGCTGGCCCCAGAAATGAGCAGTTCTTC.

This chain links TRBV5-1 with TRBJ2-7; D not resolved. The CDR3 has 13 amino acids. The germline gives CDR1 SGHRS, CDR2 YFSETQ. The V and J ends lost 2 bases and 3 bases respectively, with 9 bases between them. The CDR3: CASSFDKNYEQYF. The CDR3 DNA reads as TGCGCCAGCAGCTTCGACAAGAACTACGAGCAGTACTTC. Based on the CDR3 plus reference TRBV5-1 and TRBJ2-7, the full variable domain is KAGVTQTPRYLIKTRGQQVTLSCSPISGHRSVSWYQQTPGQGLQFLFEYFSETQRNKGNFPGRFSGRQFSNSRSEMNVSTLELGDSALYLCASSFDKNYEQYFGPGTRLTVT.

This chain links TRBV11-2 with TRBJ2-5, with 11 bases aligning to TRBD2. The CDR3 runs 14 residues. V was pared by 6 bases and J by 5 bases, with 5 bases of the junction left unmatched. Germline CDR1 reads SGHAT; CDR2 reads FQNNGV. The CDR3 DNA reads TGTGCCAGCAGTCGACTAGCGGGAAGGGAGACCCAGTACTTC. Amino acid sequence: CASSRLAGRETQYF.